This TCR beta chain emerged from a study of T cell responses to AZD1222 COVID-19 vaccine. Study-wide results and caveats: Regions 160-218 and 743-854 dominated among vaccine-associated CD4 TCRs spanning spike.

Produced via immunoSEQ multiplex PCR; TCRdb's table is partial and in-frame only. The sample records roughly 130,000 clones, roughly 92% being singletons. The CDR3 totals 13 residues. Germline CDR1 and CDR2: SGHTA and FQGNSA. Trimming shortened V by 5 bases and J by 4 bases, and 12 bases separated the two germline ends. About this clone itself: The antigen remains unidentified.

The sequencing here drew on peripheral blood, taken 28 days after the second AZD1222 dose. This clonotype was obtained from an adult who received the AZD1222 COVID-19 vaccine. V usage is TRBV7-2 and J usage is TRBJ2-7, with D perhaps given as TRBD1 or TRBD2 (6 bases each). The CDR3 is CASSIQGGYEQYF. DNA of the CDR3: TGTGCCAGCAGCATACAGGGAGGATACGAGCAGTACTTC.